These T cell receptor beta chains were read from a single sample in a study of identifying expanded T cells in peripheral blood. Profiling relied on immunoSEQ multiplex PCR, and the TCRdb table lists in-frame clones only, not all of them. The sample includes 90,000 or so clones, approximately 83% seen only once; the top ten take roughly 5.3%. Sample: blood. All receptors derive from a person between 18 and 75 years old in good health. The CDR3 runs from the conserved cysteine through the conserved F or W. Fields, in order: J gene, V gene, clone size, D gene, CDR3 protein, CDR3 DNA. D genes are given only for firm matches. Clone sizes are given selectively: once, few, many, or a class where the clone is expanded.

>TRBJ2-1|TRBV5-4|.|.
CASKIPGQGTNEQFF
TGTGCCAGCAAGATTCCGGGACAAGGGACCAATGAGCAGTTCTTC
>TRBJ1-5|TRBV19|.|.
CASRDLTVSNQPQHF
TGTGCCAGTAGGGATCTGACAGTTAGCAATCAGCCCCAGCATTTT
>TRBJ2-7|TRBV6-5|.|.
CASRQDRLYEQYF
TGTGCCAGCAGGCAGGATCGGCTCTACGAGCAGTACTTC
>TRBJ1-3|TRBV4-3|once|.
CASSQDWSTGNTIYF
TGCGCCAGCAGCCAGGACTGGAGCACTGGAAACACCATATATTTT
>TRBJ1-2|TRBV5-8|.|.
CASSFDTKGGYTF
TGTGCCAGCAGCTTCGACACTAAAGGAGGCTACACCTTC
>TRBJ1-3|TRBV30|few|TRBD1
CAWSVEEDRANTIYF
TGTGCCTGGAGTGTGGAGGAGGACAGGGCTAACACCATATATTTT
>TRBJ2-7|TRBV2|.|.
CASRLGRAKEQYF
TGTGCCAGCAGGTTAGGGCGGGCCAAGGAGCAGTACTTC
>TRBJ1-3|TRBV5-1|.|TRBD1
CASGGTGLSGNTIYF
TGCGCCAGCGGGGGGACAGGACTCTCTGGAAACACCATATATTTT
>TRBJ1-6|TRBV7-2|many|TRBD1
CASSYLGDRAGSPLHF
TGTGCCAGCAGCTACCTGGGGGACAGGGCTGGATCACCCCTCCACTTT
>TRBJ1-1|TRBV5-1|.|TRBD1
CASSLDAGQGVLGTEAFF
TGCGCCAGCAGCTTGGATGCGGGACAGGGGGTCTTGGGGACTGAAGCTTTCTTT
>TRBJ2-7|TRBV7-9|.|TRBD2
CAIAGGTTLYEQYF
TGTGCCATCGCGGGGGGGACAACTCTCTACGAGCAGTACTTC
>TRBJ2-2|TRBV6-5|.|.
CASSYSTSGTGELFF
TGTGCCAGCAGTTACTCCACTTCGGGCACCGGGGAGCTGTTTTTT
>TRBJ1-2|TRBV4-3|.|.
CASSQGGQGSDYGYTF
TGCGCCAGCAGCCAGGGTGGGCAGGGGTCGGACTATGGCTACACCTTC
>TRBJ2-1|TRBV18|.|TRBD2
CASSPVGGSNEQFF
TGTGCCAGCTCACCAGTCGGGGGGTCAAATGAGCAGTTCTTC
>TRBJ2-2|TRBV5-1|.|TRBD2
CASSRGLVGGELFF
TGCGCCAGCAGTCGAGGACTAGTCGGCGGGGAGCTGTTTTTT
>TRBJ2-7|TRBV7-2|.|.
CASRNREESYEQYF
TGTGCCAGCAGGAACAGGGAGGAAAGCTACGAGCAGTACTTC
>TRBJ1-1|TRBV5-1|.|TRBD1
CASSSVTSGGSTEAFF
TGCGCCAGCAGCTCGGTGACCTCAGGGGGATCCACTGAAGCTTTCTTT
>TRBJ2-3|TRBV7-2|.|.
CASSFDPTDTQYF
TGTGCCAGCAGTTTTGATCCCACAGATACGCAGTATTTT
>TRBJ2-2|TRBV19|.|.
CASTKAEGTGELFF
TGTGCCAGTACCAAGGCGGAGGGCACCGGGGAGCTGTTTTTT
>TRBJ2-7|TRBV2|.|TRBD1
CASRDRVYEQYF
TGTGCCAGCCGGGACAGGGTCTACGAGCAGTACTTC
>TRBJ1-1|TRBV6-1|.|.
CASSVVSGTNTEAFF
TGTGCCAGCTCAGTGGTCTCCGGAACGAACACTGAAGCTTTCTTT
>TRBJ1-2|TRBV5-6|.|TRBD1
CASSLAGQENYGYTF
TGTGCCAGCAGCTTGGCGGGACAGGAAAACTATGGCTACACCTTC